These 5 T cell receptor beta chains were sequenced from one sample in a study of identifying expanded T cells in peripheral blood. Using immunoSEQ multiplex PCR, the repertoire was profiled, and TCRdb retains in-frame clones only, with some absent. The sample lists 65,000 to 95,000 clones; around nine tenths were seen once. Sequenced input: blood. The receptors originated from a person between 18 and 75 years old in good health.

The gene calls are TRBV30 and TRBJ1-1; 7 positions match TRBD1. The CDR3 consists of 14 residues. Germline V gene lookup returns CDR1 GTSNPN and CDR2 SVGIG (reference sequence). V lost 2 bases and J lost 2; bases outside the gene matches: 5. CDR3 loop: CAWSQTGRNTEAFF. The DNA of the CDR3 is TGTGCCTGGAGTCAGACAGGGAGAAACACTGAAGCTTTCTTT.

The chain joins TRBV2 to TRBJ1-5; a weak D match, TRBD1 (6 bases). Trimming removed 3 bases at V and 3 bases at J, with 12 bases between. The germline V gene encodes CDR1 SNHLY and CDR2 FYNNEI. The CDR3 contains 15 residues. This chain's CDR3 is CASSETGGPNQPQHF. The CDR3 coding sequence is TGTGCCAGCAGTGAGACAGGTGGTCCCAATCAGCCCCAGCATTTT.

The V gene is TRBV2, the J gene TRBJ1-5; D is uncertain. Germline V gene sequence: CDR1 SNHLY, CDR2 FYNNEI. The V end was cut by 8 bases, the J end by 0 bases, with 8 bases between. The CDR3 length is 13 residues. CDR3 protein: CASSVYSNQPQHF. The CDR3 DNA follows: TGTGCCAGCTCCGTCTATAGCAATCAGCCCCAGCATTTT.

V is TRBV5-6 and J is TRBJ2-7, with TRBD2 identical over 7 bases. The length of the CDR3 is 15 residues. The V gene end was trimmed by 0 bases and the J gene end by 3 bases; junction bases not matched to a gene: 6. Germline CDR1 and CDR2: SGHDT and YYEEEE. The CDR3: CASSLEGLGFYEQYF. In nucleotides, the CDR3 is TGTGCCAGCAGCTTGGAAGGACTAGGGTTCTACGAGCAGTACTTC. The full variable domain, with the rest looked up from reference TRBV5-6 and TRBJ2-7, is DAGVTQSPTHLIKTRGQQVTLRCSPKSGHDTVSWYQQALGQGPQFIFQYYEEEERQRGNFPDRFSGHQFPNYSSELNVNALLLGDSALYLCASSLEGLGFYEQYFGPGTRLTVT.

This chain uses TRBV5-1 with TRBJ2-1; TRBD1 or TRBD2 may be the D gene (7 bases each). The CDR3 covers 15 residues. Germline CDR1 reads SGHRS; CDR2 reads YFSETQ. Deletions cut 6 bases from V and 0 bases from J, with 13 bases between. The CDR3 loop is CASTQGGLSYNEQFF. The CDR3 nucleotides are TGCGCCAGCACCCAGGGGGGGCTCTCCTACAATGAGCAGTTCTTC.